These 17 T cell receptor beta chains were sequenced from one sample in a study of beta chain features in type 1 diabetes. Reverse transcribing all isolated RNA meant expressed TCRB transcripts were sequenced. Method: immunoSEQ multiplex PCR; TCRdb's copy keeps in-frame clones and lacks some. The sample carries 810,000 or so clones, around a sixth recorded once. Material: naive CD4+ T cells from blood. These receptors were obtained from a woman between 18 and 29 years old in good health.

This sequence joins TRBV29-1 and TRBJ2-2; 7 bases match TRBD1. The V and J ends lost 6 bases and 6 bases, in that order; junction bases with no gene match: 7. Germline V gene sequence: CDR1 SQVTM, CDR2 ANQGSEA. This CDR3 comprises 13 residues. The CDR3 DNA reads TGCAGCGTGACAGGGTATCAGGCCGGGGAGCTGTTTTTT. It specifies CSVTGYQAGELFF.

This clone appeared a few times. A read error may produce the germline difference seen at one junction end. The chain is built from TRBV6-1 and TRBJ2-3; 9 nucleotides align to TRBD1. The CDR3 consists of 17 residues. CDR1 is MNHNS, CDR2 SASEGT, per germline. As DNA, the CDR3 is TGTGCCAGCAGAGAAGCGACAGGGGGTACTGCTGGAGATACGCAGTATTTT. Residues: CASREATGGTAGDTQYF.

This sequence joins TRBV15 and TRBJ1-4; D uncertain. Germline V lookup: CDR1 LNHNV, CDR2 YYDKDF (reference sequence). The CDR3 is 17 residues long. Trimming left V 0 bases short and J 6 bases short, with 17 bases between. CDR3 amino acids: CATSRDNSLKLHEKLFF. CDR3 DNA sequence: TGTGCCACCAGCAGAGATAACAGCTTAAAATTACATGAAAAACTGTTTTTT.

This chain uses TRBV4-2 with TRBJ2-1; D possibly corresponds to TRBD2 (5 bases). Trimming removed 0 bases from V and 8 bases from J, with 14 bases in between. The CDR3 extends over 15 amino acids. The V gene's germline CDR1 is LGHNA and CDR2 YNFKEQ. CDR3 protein: CASSQDRLQGDEQFF. CDR3 DNA: TGTGCCAGCAGCCAAGACCGACTACAAGGAGATGAGCAGTTCTTC.

The V and J genes are TRBV28 and TRBJ2-5, with D hard to call. The tail of the sequence fits TRBJ2-7 better, so the J call may be wrong. Germline V gene lookup returns CDR1 MDHEN and CDR2 SYDVKM. CDR3 length equals 14 residues. CDR3 sequence (DNA): TGTGCCAGCAGTTTAGGTCCCGGTCCCTACGAGCAGTACTTC. It translates to CASSLGPGPYEQYF.

V gene TRBV29-1 combines with J gene TRBJ2-6; D might be TRBD1 or TRBD2, each matching 5 bases. Trimming took 4 bases from V and 3 from J, leaving 10 bases between them. CDR1 is SQVTM, CDR2 ANQGSEA, per germline. This CDR3 has 14 residues. CDR3: CSVVRGDGANVLTF. The CDR3 coding sequence is TGCAGCGTTGTAAGGGGAGATGGGGCCAACGTCCTGACTTTC.

In its sample, this clone was seen a few times. J is TRBJ2-3 and V is TRBV7-2; TRBD1 aligns across 7 bases. Trimming cost V 5 bases and J 1 base; bases outside gene matches: 6. The CDR3 length is 15 residues. The germline V gene has CDR1 SGHTA and CDR2 FQGNSA. CDR3 nucleotide sequence: TGTGCCAGCAGCAACAGGCAGGGGGGCACAGATACGCAGTATTTT. Translated: CASSNRQGGTDTQYF.

In this sample, this clone turned up a few times. CDR3 residues: CAISESGASGISSYNEQFF. CDR3 nucleotide sequence: TGTGCCATCAGTGAGTCAGGGGCTAGCGGGATTAGCTCCTACAATGAGCAGTTCTTC. V gene TRBV10-3 combines with J gene TRBJ2-1, with 9 bases fitting TRBD2. After removal of 0 bases from V and 0 bases from J, the junction contained 9 bases not matched to a gene. This CDR3 has 19 amino acids. CDR1 is ENHRY and CDR2 is SYGVKD in the germline V gene.

The V and J genes are TRBV29-1 and TRBJ2-3; D remains ambiguous. CDR3 length equals 13 residues. Trimming cost V 0 bases and J 7 bases, with 11 bases left between them. The germline CDR1 and CDR2 sequences are SQVTM and ANQGSEA. CDR3 amino acids: CSVEDPNSYTQYF. CDR3 DNA: TGCAGCGTTGAAGACCCGAATTCATATACGCAGTATTTT.

In this sample, this clone turned up a few times. This sequence joins TRBV5-1 and TRBJ2-6; D not resolved. The CDR3 runs 19 residues. CDR1 is SGHRS, CDR2 YFSETQ, per germline. Between the trimmed V and J ends, which lost 0 bases and 0 bases, there was a span of 16 bases. This chain's CDR3 is CASSLAPRASLSGANVLTF. CDR3 nucleotide sequence: TGCGCCAGCAGCTTGGCCCCCAGAGCGAGCCTCTCTGGGGCCAACGTCCTGACTTTC. The full variable domain, rest sourced from reference TRBV5-1 and TRBJ2-6, is KAGVTQTPRYLIKTRGQQVTLSCSPISGHRSVSWYQQTPGQGLQFLFEYFSETQRNKGNFPGRFSGRQFSNSRSEMNVSTLELGDSALYLCASSLAPRASLSGANVLTFGAGSRLTVL.

This chain links TRBV5-1 with TRBJ2-5; D is uncertain. The V gene's germline CDR1 is SGHRS and CDR2 YFSETQ. The CDR3 extends over 11 amino acids. Trimming cost V 6 bases and J 1 base, with 4 bases left between them. The CDR3 bases are TGCGCCAGCAAACTCCAAGAGACCCAGTACTTC. Protein: CASKLQETQYF.

The genes are TRBV28 and TRBJ1-3; D gene uncertain. The germline V gene has CDR1 MDHEN and CDR2 SYDVKM. The germline V and J ends were trimmed by 10 bases and 0 bases, with 10 bases remaining between them. The CDR3 is 13 residues long. CDR3 region: CATARSSGNTIYF. The CDR3 coding sequence is TGTGCCACTGCTCGGAGCTCTGGAAACACCATATATTTT.

The chain couples TRBV6-4 to TRBJ1-2; the D gene is possibly TRBD1 (6 bases). The CDR3 extends over 13 amino acids. Germline lookup yields CDR1 MRHNA and CDR2 SNTAGT. V dropped 6 bases and J dropped 7 bases, with 15 bases sitting between them. In DNA form, the CDR3 reads TGTGCCAGCAGCCCGGGGGGGCGCAGTGGCTACACCTTC. Translation gives CASSPGGRSGYTF.

The chain couples TRBV13 to TRBJ2-3; 9 positions agree with TRBD1. Trimming removed 4 bases from V and 4 bases from J; junction bases left unmatched: 3. The CDR3 runs to 14 residues. Germline values: CDR1 PRHDT, CDR2 FYEKMQ (reference sequence). The CDR3 is CASSSGQGADTQYF. The CDR3 nucleotides are TGTGCCAGCAGCTCGGGACAGGGTGCAGATACGCAGTATTTT.

This clone was found a few times. The gene calls are TRBV5-1 and TRBJ2-1; 7 bases align to TRBD1. The CDR3 spans 15 residues. Germline V gene data show CDR1 as SGHRS and CDR2 as YFSETQ. Losses at the gene ends were 0 bases for V and 6 bases for J; bases not matched to a gene: 6. The chain's CDR3 is CASSLDPGQSNEQFF. As DNA, the CDR3 is TGCGCCAGCAGCTTGGATCCGGGACAGTCCAATGAGCAGTTCTTC.

The table lists this clone with a few counts. V gene TRBV6-1 combines with J gene TRBJ2-7; D may be TRBD1 (5 bases). The CDR3 loop spans 14 amino acids. Trimming removed 2 bases at V and 9 bases at J, with 17 bases between. CDR1 is MNHNS and CDR2 is SASEGT in the germline V gene. The CDR3 nucleotides are TGTGCCAGCAGTGAAATCCCCAGGGCTAAGGGGCAGTACTTC. As protein: CASSEIPRAKGQYF.

This clone has a handful of counts. The chain joins TRBV14 to TRBJ2-5; 12 bases map to TRBD2. This CDR3 region has 16 residues. With 4 bases clipped from V and 5 bases from J, the junction kept 8 bases outside the gene matches. Germline V CDR1 and CDR2: SGHDN, FVKESK. CDR3 nucleotide sequence: TGTGCCAGCAGCCGCCGACTAGCGGGAGTCGGGGAGACCCAGTACTTC. It translates to CASSRRLAGVGETQYF. The full variable domain, with the rest looked up from reference TRBV14 and TRBJ2-5, is EAGVTQFPSHSVIEKGQTVTLRCDPISGHDNLYWYRRVMGKEIKFLLHFVKESKQDESGMPNNRFLAERTGGTYSTLKVQPAELEDSGVYFCASSRRLAGVGETQYFGPGTRLLVL.